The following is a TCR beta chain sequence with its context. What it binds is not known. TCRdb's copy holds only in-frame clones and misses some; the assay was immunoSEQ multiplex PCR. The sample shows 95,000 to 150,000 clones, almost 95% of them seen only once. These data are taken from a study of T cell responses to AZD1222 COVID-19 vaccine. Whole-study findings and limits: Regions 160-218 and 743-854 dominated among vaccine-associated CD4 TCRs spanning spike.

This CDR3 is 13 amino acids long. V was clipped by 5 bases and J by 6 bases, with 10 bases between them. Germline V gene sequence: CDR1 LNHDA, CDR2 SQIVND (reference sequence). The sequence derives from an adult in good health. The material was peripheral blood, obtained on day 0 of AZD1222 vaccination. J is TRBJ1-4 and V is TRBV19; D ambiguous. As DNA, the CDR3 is TGTGCCAGTAGTCCGCGAGTTGATGAAAAACTGTTTTTT. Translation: CASSPRVDEKLFF.